The 25 T cell receptor beta chains in this list originate from one sample, sequenced in a study of blood T cell repertoires in COVID-19. Here immunoSEQ multiplex PCR was the method, and the copy in TCRdb shows in-frame clones only, minus some. The sample has roughly 120,000 clones; 90% are singletons. The material sequenced was peripheral blood. All receptors derive from a human donor with active COVID-19. The donor label of this sample is uncertain.

Only one count was recorded for this clone. The CDR3 loop reads CASSVGLAGGEETQYF. The CDR3 DNA reads as TGTGCCAGCAGCGTAGGCCTAGCGGGGGGAGAGGAGACCCAGTACTTC. V is TRBV9 and J is TRBJ2-5; TRBD2 matches at 11 bases. The CDR3 totals 16 residues. V shed 0 bases and J 5 bases; nucleotides not matched to a gene: 6. Germline CDR1 reads SGDLS; CDR2 reads YYNGEE.

The chain combines TRBV5-1 with TRBJ1-1, with TRBD1 matching 10 bases. Unmatched junction bases numbered 4, after V lost 4 bases and J lost 1 base. The CDR3 totals 15 residues. From germline, CDR1 is SGHRS and CDR2 YFSETQ. The CDR3 reads CASSPTGGPNTEAFF. DNA of the CDR3: TGCGCCAGCAGCCCGACAGGGGGCCCGAACACTGAAGCTTTCTTT. Supplemented by reference TRBV5-1 and TRBJ1-1, the full variable domain reads KAGVTQTPRYLIKTRGQQVTLSCSPISGHRSVSWYQQTPGQGLQFLFEYFSETQRNKGNFPGRFSGRQFSNSRSEMNVSTLELGDSALYLCASSPTGGPNTEAFFGQGTRLTVV.

CDR3 DNA sequence: TGTGCCAGTCGTCGTGCAGGGACACACACAGATACGCAGTATTTT. This encodes CASRRAGTHTDTQYF. The J gene is TRBJ2-3, the V gene TRBV6-5; the D gene is possibly TRBD1 (6 bases). V shed 9 bases and J shed 2 bases, with 18 bases lying between them. Germline values: CDR1 MNHEY, CDR2 SVGAGI. The CDR3 is made up of 15 amino acids.

This clone appeared a single time. The chain carries TRBV7-2 and TRBJ1-6; the D gene is possibly TRBD1 (5 bases). The CDR3 has 16 amino acids. V lost 2 bases to trimming and J lost 9 bases, with 17 bases between them. Germline lookup yields CDR1 SGHTA and CDR2 FQGNSA. The DNA of the CDR3 is TGTGCCAGCAGCTTAAGGACCCACGGGGGGGGTTCACCCCTCCACTTT. This gives the protein CASSLRTHGGGSPLHF.

The chain combines TRBV4-1 with TRBJ1-1; the D is unclear. Trimming stripped 6 bases from V and 1 base from J, with 18 bases between. Looked up from germline, CDR1 is MGHRA and CDR2 is YSYEKL. This CDR3 region has 16 residues. The CDR3 DNA reads as TGCGCCAGCAGGGGCGGGAATACCGACCGGAACACTGAAGCTTTCTTT. Translating gives CASRGGNTDRNTEAFF.

This clone was picked up one time. J is TRBJ1-4 and V is TRBV30, with TRBD1 as a possible D gene (6 bases). Germline assignment: CDR1 GTSNPN and CDR2 SVGIG (reference sequence). This CDR3 spans 14 amino acids. Trimming removed 6 bases at V and 0 bases at J, with 11 bases between. The CDR3 region is CACNHRATNEKLFF. The CDR3 DNA is TGTGCCTGCAATCACAGGGCAACTAATGAAAAACTGTTTTTT.

With regard to this clone: Other DNA variants within this sample encode the same CDR3. The V call is TRBV18, the J call TRBJ2-1; 8 bases fit TRBD2. V was pared by 1 base and J by 1 base, with 3 bases of the junction left unmatched. Looked up from germline, CDR1 is KGHSH and CDR2 is LQKENI. The CDR3 contains 16 residues. Here the CDR3 DNA reads TGTGCCAGCTCACCACTCGGCGGGGGGTCCTACAATGAGCAGTTCTTC. Protein product: CASSPLGGGSYNEQFF.

This chain links TRBV29-1 with TRBJ1-4, with 9 bases fitting TRBD1. There are 13 residues in the CDR3. With 4 bases clipped from V and 7 bases from J, the junction kept 4 bases outside the gene matches. The germline V gene encodes CDR1 SQVTM and CDR2 ANQGSEA. The CDR3 bases are TGCAGCGTTGCCGACAGGGGGACTGAAAAACTGTTTTTT. Protein product: CSVADRGTEKLFF.

The rearrangement joins TRBV5-1 to TRBJ2-7; D is perhaps TRBD1 (6 bases). Germline V gene data show CDR1 as SGHRS and CDR2 as YFSETQ. The CDR3 consists of 13 residues. V was clipped by 4 bases and J by 3 bases, with 11 bases between them. The CDR3 loop reads CASSPDSYYEQYF. CDR3 sequence (DNA): TGCGCCAGCAGCCCGGACAGCTACTACGAGCAGTACTTC.

The chain links TRBV9 to TRBJ1-5; D gene uncertain. The CDR3 spans 15 residues. The germline V and J ends were trimmed by 6 bases and 4 bases, with 17 bases remaining between them. Germline CDR1 SGDLS, CDR2 YYNGEE. For the CDR3, the DNA is TGTGCCAGCAATAGTGACGGGGTAAGGAATCAGCCCCAGCATTTT. This gives the protein CASNSDGVRNQPQHF.

This clone was found many times. This chain connects TRBV6-1 to TRBJ1-6; weak D call: TRBD1 (6 bases). Germline V gene sequence: CDR1 MNHNS, CDR2 SASEGT. This CDR3 is 14 amino acids long. Trimming pared 2 bases from V and 9 bases from J, leaving 11 bases between. The CDR3 sequence: CASSEFTGLSPLHF. In DNA form, the CDR3 reads TGTGCCAGCAGTGAATTCACAGGGCTTTCACCCCTCCACTTT.

The chain has TRBV4-2 and TRBJ2-1, with a weak D call TRBD1 (6 bases). V lost 5 bases and J lost 1, with 12 bases in between. This CDR3 region has 15 residues. CDR1 is LGHNA and CDR2 is YNFKEQ in the germline V gene. In DNA form, the CDR3 reads TGTGCCAGCAGCGACAGGACAGAGTCCTACAATGAGCAGTTCTTC. This gives the protein CASSDRTESYNEQFF.

J is TRBJ2-7 and V is TRBV4-3, with a possible D match to TRBD2 (7 bases). Germline loops: CDR1 LGHNA, CDR2 YSLEER. There are 17 residues in the CDR3. Trimming removed 4 bases at V and 0 bases at J, with 19 bases between. In DNA, the CDR3 is TGCGCCAGCAGCCTCACATTTGGGGGGGCCAACTCCTACGAGCAGTACTTC. This codes for CASSLTFGGANSYEQYF.

The rearrangement links TRBV7-9 to TRBJ2-3; a weak D match, TRBD2 (6 bases). V was trimmed by 1 base and J by 4 bases, leaving 12 bases between them. The CDR3 extends over 15 amino acids. Germline V gene data show CDR1 as SEHNR and CDR2 as FQNEAQ (reference sequence). The CDR3 DNA follows: TGTGCCAGCAGCTTAGGGACTATCCCCCCAGATACGCAGTATTTT. Its protein is CASSLGTIPPDTQYF.

The V gene is TRBV2, the J gene TRBJ1-1, with TRBD1 identical over 7 bases. The CDR3 loop spans 15 amino acids. With V trimmed by 4 bases and J by 0 bases, 5 bases remained unmatched. Germline V gene sequence: CDR1 SNHLY, CDR2 FYNNEI. The CDR3 sequence is CASSARQGLNTEAFF. The CDR3 coding sequence is TGTGCCAGCAGTGCTAGACAGGGCCTGAACACTGAAGCTTTCTTT.

The genes are TRBV4-3 and TRBJ1-4; no definite D call. The CDR3 runs to 14 residues. The germline CDR1 and CDR2 sequences are LGHNA and YSLEER. Trimming stripped 1 base from V and 0 bases from J, with 3 bases between. The CDR3 region is CASSQGPTNEKLFF. CDR3 sequence (DNA): TGCGCCAGCAGCCAAGGGCCAACTAATGAAAAACTGTTTTTT.

V usage is TRBV10-3 and J usage is TRBJ1-1; D remains unclear. CDR3 length equals 16 residues. V was pared by 0 bases and J by 4 bases, with 15 bases between. Germline loops: CDR1 ENHRY, CDR2 SYGVKD. The CDR3, as DNA: TGTGCCATCAGTGAGTCGACGCACGGACTTAGCACTGAAGCTTTCTTT. Amino acids: CAISESTHGLSTEAFF.

The CDR3 DNA reads as TGTGCCAGCAGCTTATCTTCGCAGATTGAAGCTTTCTTT. Amino acid sequence: CASSLSSQIEAFF. J is TRBJ1-1 and V is TRBV5-6, with unresolved D. V was trimmed by 2 bases and J by 7 bases, leaving 12 bases between them. The CDR3 is made up of 13 amino acids. The V gene's germline CDR1 is SGHDT and CDR2 YYEEEE.

The chain combines TRBV7-8 with TRBJ1-1, with TRBD1 matching 8 bases. The CDR3 has 18 amino acids. Germline loops: CDR1 SGHVS, CDR2 FQNEAQ. The trim removed 5 bases at V and 0 bases at J, leaving 14 bases unmatched. The CDR3 region is CASSPRPGQVKMNTEAFF. The DNA of the CDR3 is TGTGCCAGCAGCCCAAGACCGGGACAGGTCAAAATGAACACTGAAGCTTTCTTT.

This clone was detected once. J is TRBJ2-3 and V is TRBV5-1; 13 positions match TRBD2. The CDR3 is 21 residues long. The junction had 15 bases not matched to a gene; V was cut back by 0 bases and J by 2 bases. The germline V gene has CDR1 SGHRS and CDR2 YFSETQ. The CDR3 coding sequence is TGCGCCAGCAGCTTGGGACCGGGACTAGCGGGGACCACAACGACCACAGATACGCAGTATTTT. Amino acids: CASSLGPGLAGTTTTTDTQYF.

The CDR3 DNA reads TGCGCCAGCAGCTTGAAGGGGCAAGCAGGGGGCTACAATGAGCAGTTCTTC. It yields the protein CASSLKGQAGGYNEQFF. The chain has TRBV5-1 and TRBJ2-1; 7 bases map to TRBD1. V lost 1 base, J lost 3 bases, and 10 bases stayed unmatched. Germline lookup yields CDR1 SGHRS and CDR2 YFSETQ. There are 17 residues in the CDR3. Drawing the rest from reference TRBV5-1 and TRBJ2-1, the complete variable domain is KAGVTQTPRYLIKTRGQQVTLSCSPISGHRSVSWYQQTPGQGLQFLFEYFSETQRNKGNFPGRFSGRQFSNSRSEMNVSTLELGDSALYLCASSLKGQAGGYNEQFFGPGTRLTVL.

This chain joins TRBV14 and TRBJ1-1; perhaps TRBD1 as D (6 bases). Germline-derived CDR1 and CDR2 are SGHDN and FVKESK. V was shortened by 4 bases and J by 6 bases, with 9 bases between the two germline ends. The CDR3 covers 12 residues. CDR3 bases: TGTGCCAGCAGCCCCGGACAGCCTGAAGCTTTCTTT. Residues: CASSPGQPEAFF.

This rearrangement joins TRBV6-5 to TRBJ2-7, with 10 bases matching TRBD1. V trimming: 0 bases; J trimming: 5 bases; junction bases outside the gene matches: 7. The germline CDR1 and CDR2 sequences are MNHEY and SVGAGI. The CDR3 contains 16 residues. The CDR3 sequence: CASSYSSGTGAHEQYF. The CDR3 nucleotides are TGTGCCAGCAGTTACTCTTCCGGGACAGGGGCCCACGAGCAGTACTTC.

The chain carries TRBV28 and TRBJ1-2; no definite D call. This CDR3 region has 13 residues. Trimming shortened V by 6 bases and J by 5 bases, and 13 bases separated the two germline ends. The germline V gene encodes CDR1 MDHEN and CDR2 SYDVKM. DNA of the CDR3: TGTGCCAGCAGCCCTGACGGGGTTTATGGCTACACCTTC. Protein product: CASSPDGVYGYTF.

V gene TRBV6-1 combines with J gene TRBJ2-3; TRBD2 aligns across 12 bases. Germline CDR1 MNHNS, CDR2 SASEGT. V shed 2 bases, J shed 4 bases, and the junction held 1 base outside the gene matches. The CDR3 totals 15 residues. The CDR3 nucleotides read TGTGCCAGCAGTGAACTAGCGGGGGGGCCAGATACGCAGTATTTT. Its translation is CASSELAGGPDTQYF.